One and the same sample provided the 27 T cell receptor beta chains below, sequenced in a study of human T cells and chemical hapten exposure. Time point in this sample: healthy volunteer bleed at 2 weeks. Total RNA was isolated from unfractionated whole blood. TCRdb ran MiXCR on the RACE reads and lists one entry per CDR3 protein. The repertoire includes 100,000 to 150,000 distinct CDR3 sequences, approximately 9.5% of them detected once, and approximately 2% sits in the top ten. The sequencing input was whole blood. These receptors were collected from a male donor in good health. Some clones in this sample may be carry-over from other donors' samples.

The chain employs TRBV5-1 and TRBJ2-1; tentatively, D is TRBD2 (7 bases). Germline V gene lookup returns CDR1 SGHRS and CDR2 YFSETQ. The V end lost 5 bases, the J end lost 2 bases, and 14 bases lay between the germline ends. CDR3 length: 15 amino acids. CDR3 sequence: CASSKGGGTYNEQFF. Here the CDR3 DNA reads TGCGCCAGCAGTAAGGGGGGGGGTACCTACAATGAGCAGTTCTTC.

This clonotype was counted only a few times. The chain couples TRBV7-2 to TRBJ1-4, with D uncertain. The CDR3 length is 13 residues. Germline lookup yields CDR1 SGHTA and CDR2 FQGNSA. The germline V and J ends were trimmed by 7 bases and 8 bases, with 14 bases remaining between them. CDR3 nucleotide sequence: TGTGCCAGCACCCACGGGGATGGGGAAAAACTGTTTTTT. It encodes CASTHGDGEKLFF.

This chain joins TRBV7-2 and TRBJ2-3; no reliable D call. CDR3 length equals 11 residues. The germline V and J ends were trimmed by 5 bases and 4 bases, with 4 bases remaining between them. Germline loops: CDR1 SGHTA, CDR2 FQGNSA. CDR3 sequence (DNA): TGTGCCAGCAGCCAGGCAGATACGCAGTATTTT. It encodes CASSQADTQYF.

V usage is TRBV6-1 and J usage is TRBJ2-3; the D gene could be TRBD1 or TRBD2 (6 bases each). The V gene lost 6 bases and the J gene lost 5 bases, with 21 bases spanning the gap. The CDR3 length is 16 residues. Germline CDR1 reads MNHNS; CDR2 reads SASEGT. In DNA form, the CDR3 reads TGTGCCAGCAGCGGTTTTACAGGGCTGCGGGGAGATACGCAGTATTTT. Amino acids: CASSGFTGLRGDTQYF.

This clonotype has more than one count but fewer than ten. V usage is TRBV12-3 or TRBV12-4 and J usage is TRBJ1-4; TRBD1 is a possible D gene (5 bases). The CDR3 consists of 14 residues. The ends were cut back, 3 bases at V and 8 bases at J, with 13 bases in the middle. The CDR3 DNA sequence: TGTGCCAGCAGTTTTCCCGGGGGAGGCGAAAAACTGTTTTTT. Its protein is CASSFPGGGEKLFF.

The chain recombines TRBV13 with TRBJ1-1, with 10 bases that match TRBD1. The V segment lost 4 bases and the J segment 5 bases; nucleotides outside the gene matches: 7. Germline-derived CDR1 and CDR2 are PRHDT and FYEKMQ (reference sequence). This CDR3 has 15 residues. This CDR3 is CASSSMTGGETEAFF. DNA for the CDR3: TGTGCCAGCAGCTCAATGACAGGGGGCGAGACTGAAGCTTTCTTT. The full variable domain, its missing parts supplied by reference TRBV13 and TRBJ1-1, is AAGVIQSPRHLIKEKRETATLKCYPIPRHDTVYWYQQGPGQDPQFLISFYEKMQSDKGSIPDRFSAQQFSDYHSELNMSSLELGDSALYFCASSSMTGGETEAFFGQGTRLTVV.

This chain uses TRBV29-1 with TRBJ2-7; D remains unclear. Germline lookup yields CDR1 SQVTM and CDR2 ANQGSEA. The CDR3 extends over 13 amino acids. The germline V and J ends were trimmed by 6 bases and 1 base, with 13 bases remaining between them. This chain's CDR3 is CSVLPDHSYEQYF. The CDR3 bases are TGCAGCGTCCTCCCGGACCATTCCTACGAGCAGTACTTC.

The rearrangement joins TRBV5-1 to TRBJ1-3; TRBD1 is a possible D gene (5 bases). CDR3 length equals 15 residues. V gave up 2 bases and J gave up 3 bases, with 12 bases separating them. Germline-derived CDR1 and CDR2 are SGHRS and YFSETQ. Written as DNA, the CDR3 is TGCGCCAGCAGCTTTGATGGAGGGGATGGAAACACCATATATTTT. This gives the protein CASSFDGGDGNTIYF. The full variable domain, completed using reference TRBV5-1 and TRBJ1-3, is KAGVTQTPRYLIKTRGQQVTLSCSPISGHRSVSWYQQTPGQGLQFLFEYFSETQRNKGNFPGRFSGRQFSNSRSEMNVSTLELGDSALYLCASSFDGGDGNTIYFGEGSWLTVV.

This clonotype was detected a few times. CDR3 region: CASSLLPSNEQFF. The CDR3 nucleotides read TGTGCCAGCAGCTTACTCCCGAGCAATGAGCAGTTCTTC. This sequence joins TRBV7-9 and TRBJ2-1; D not certain. Trimming stripped 2 bases from V and 6 bases from J, with 8 bases between. The CDR3 length is 13 residues. The germline gives CDR1 SEHNR, CDR2 FQNEAQ (reference sequence).

This chain uses TRBV28 with TRBJ1-5, with 12 bases aligning to TRBD1. The CDR3 totals 17 residues. Germline V gene data show CDR1 as MDHEN and CDR2 as SYDVKM. After removal of 6 bases from V and 2 bases from J, the junction contained 8 bases not matched to a gene. The CDR3 sequence: CASRPGTGGRGNQPQHF. The DNA for the CDR3 is TGTGCCAGCAGGCCCGGGACAGGGGGCAGGGGCAATCAGCCCCAGCATTTT. Based on the CDR3 plus reference TRBV28 and TRBJ1-5, the full variable domain is DVKVTQSSRYLVKRTGEKVFLECVQDMDHENMFWYRQDPGLGLRLIYFSYDVKMKEKGDIPEGYSVSREKKERFSLILESASTNQTSMYLCASRPGTGGRGNQPQHFGDGTRLSIL.

The CDR3 sequence is CASSPETSGRALSYNEQFF. The DNA for the CDR3 is TGTGCCAGCAGCCCCGAGACTAGCGGGAGGGCCCTTTCCTACAATGAGCAGTTCTTC. The J gene is TRBJ2-1, the V gene TRBV25-1, with 14 bases that match TRBD2. CDR3 length equals 19 residues. V shed 6 bases and J 1 base; nucleotides not matched to a gene: 11. Germline V gene data show CDR1 as MGHDK and CDR2 as SYGVNS.

This clonotype has only a few counts. J is TRBJ2-3 and V is TRBV15, with 8 bases lining up with TRBD2. The CDR3 spans 15 residues. J lost 1 base, V lost 9 bases, and 9 bases had no gene match. Germline loops: CDR1 LNHNV, CDR2 YYDKDF (reference sequence). The CDR3: CATGTRVTGTDTQYF. The CDR3 nucleotides read TGTGCCACGGGGACTAGAGTTACCGGCACAGATACGCAGTATTTT. Combining the CDR3 with reference TRBV15 and TRBJ2-3 gives the whole variable domain DAMVIQNPRYQVTQFGKPVTLSCSQTLNHNVMYWYQQKSSQAPKLLFHYYDKDFNNEADTPDNFQSRRPNTSFCFLDIRSPGLGDTAMYLCATGTRVTGTDTQYFGPGTRLTVL.

This clonotype was detected a few times. The V and J genes are TRBV6-2 or TRBV6-3 and TRBJ2-3; 12 nucleotides match TRBD1. This CDR3 has 14 amino acids. The junction had 9 bases not matched to a gene; V was cut back by 10 bases and J by 7 bases. The germline gives CDR1 MNHEY, CDR2 SVGEGT. The CDR3 DNA reads as TGTGCCATCGGTTTGGGACAGGGGGCTAATACGCAGTATTTT. Protein: CAIGLGQGANTQYF.

This CDR3 reads CASSGSGSTDTQYF. The CDR3 region has the DNA TGTGCCAGCAGTGGTAGCGGGAGCACAGATACGCAGTATTTT. The chain couples TRBV2 to TRBJ2-3; 7 bases align to TRBD2. The J segment lost 0 bases and the V segment lost 4 bases, leaving 1 base of the junction unmatched. CDR3 length equals 14 residues. The germline gives CDR1 SNHLY, CDR2 FYNNEI. Full variable domain (missing parts from reference TRBV2 and TRBJ2-3): EPEVTQTPSHQVTQMGQEVILRCVPISNHLYFYWYRQILGQKVEFLVSFYNNEISEKSEIFDDQFSVERPDGSNFTLKIRSTKLEDSAMYFCASSGSGSTDTQYFGPGTRLTVL.

This clonotype was recorded many times. The V call is TRBV10-3, the J call TRBJ2-6; either TRBD1 or TRBD2 may fit D (5 bases each). CDR1 and CDR2 (germline): ENHRY, SYGVKD. V shed 2 bases and J shed 0 bases, with 17 bases lying between them. This CDR3 spans 19 amino acids. The CDR3 protein is CAISEGIGTSFSGANVLTF. The CDR3 coding sequence is TGTGCCATCAGTGAGGGGATTGGGACGTCGTTCTCTGGGGCCAACGTCCTGACTTTC.

This clonotype was seen more than once but under ten times. This rearrangement joins TRBV5-6 to TRBJ2-2; 9 nucleotides match TRBD2. CDR3 size: 16 residues. The V and J ends lost 0 bases and 3 bases, in that order; junction bases with no gene match: 3. The germline V gene has CDR1 SGHDT and CDR2 YYEEEE. Here the CDR3 reads CASSLEAGGYTGELFF. The CDR3 DNA reads as TGTGCCAGCAGCTTGGAAGCGGGAGGATACACCGGGGAGCTGTTTTTT. Based on the CDR3 plus reference TRBV5-6 and TRBJ2-2, the full variable domain is DAGVTQSPTHLIKTRGQQVTLRCSPKSGHDTVSWYQQALGQGPQFIFQYYEEEERQRGNFPDRFSGHQFPNYSSELNVNALLLGDSALYLCASSLEAGGYTGELFFGEGSRLTVL.

The chain recombines TRBV20-1 with TRBJ2-3; no clear D gene. This CDR3 region has 14 residues. The V gene's germline CDR1 is DFQATT and CDR2 SNEGSKA (reference sequence). V dropped 5 bases and J dropped 2 bases, with 14 bases sitting between them. The CDR3 coding sequence is TGCAGTGCTCCCCCTGCGGAACCCACAGATACGCAGTATTTT. This codes for CSAPPAEPTDTQYF.

The chain recombines TRBV20-1 with TRBJ2-5; 9 bases line up with TRBD2. Germline CDR1 is DFQATT and CDR2 is SNEGSKA (reference sequence). The junction had 13 bases not matched to a gene; V was cut back by 6 bases and J by 5 bases. This CDR3 comprises 15 residues. The CDR3 is CSAGLSGGLQETQYF. CDR3 sequence (DNA): TGCAGTGCCGGACTCAGCGGGGGGCTTCAGGAGACCCAGTACTTC.

As regards this clonotype: An end of the junction differs from the germline gene, which may be a read error. The rearrangement links TRBV29-1 to TRBJ2-7, with 14 bases fitting TRBD2. Germline loops: CDR1 SQVTM, CDR2 ANQGSEA. The CDR3 consists of 13 residues. In nucleotides, the CDR3 is TGCAGCGCCGGGACTAGCGGGAGCTACGAGCAGAACTTC. As protein: CSAGTSGSYEQNF.

At least ten counts were recorded for this clonotype. This chain links TRBV18 with TRBJ2-7, with D unclear. This CDR3 has 13 amino acids. Germline lookup yields CDR1 KGHSH and CDR2 LQKENI. With 3 bases removed from V and 7 bases from J, the gap between germline ends came to 13 bases. DNA of the CDR3: TGTGCCAGCTCACCCGACAAGGATTTGGAGCAGTACTTC. It codes for CASSPDKDLEQYF.

Many counts were recorded for this clonotype. V and J are TRBV7-9 and TRBJ2-3, with 10 bases identical to TRBD2. Germline values: CDR1 SEHNR, CDR2 FQNEAQ (reference sequence). The CDR3 runs 14 residues. V shed 6 bases, J shed 4 bases, and the junction held 4 bases outside the gene matches. The CDR3 protein is CASRIAGGSDTQYF. In DNA form, the CDR3 reads TGTGCCAGCAGGATAGCGGGGGGATCAGATACGCAGTATTTT.

This clonotype was counted ten times or more. The V call is TRBV12-3 or TRBV12-4, the J call TRBJ2-5, with D perhaps assigned TRBD1 or TRBD2 (6 bases each). The V end lost 6 bases, the J end lost 1 base, and 12 bases lay between the germline ends. The CDR3 runs 14 residues. CDR3 residues: CASRTGARQETQYF. CDR3 coding DNA: TGTGCCAGCAGAACGGGGGCTCGCCAAGAGACCCAGTACTTC.

In its sample, this clonotype was seen many times. The rearrangement links TRBV7-6 to TRBJ2-1, with 8 bases lining up with TRBD2. Trimming cost V 3 bases and J 4 bases; bases outside gene matches: 20. The length of the CDR3 is 20 residues. CDR1 and CDR2 (germline): SGHVS, FNYEAQ. The CDR3: CASSFFPGGVGSQHYNEQFF. CDR3 sequence (DNA): TGTGCCAGCAGCTTTTTCCCCGGGGGGGTGGGGAGCCAACATTACAATGAGCAGTTCTTC.

This clonotype was seen a few times. The chain has TRBV6-5 and TRBJ2-3; TRBD1 aligns across 10 bases. With V trimmed by 0 bases and J by 0 bases, 3 bases remained unmatched. The length of the CDR3 is 17 residues. Germline V gene lookup returns CDR1 MNHEY and CDR2 SVGAGI. The CDR3, as DNA: TGTGCCAGCAGTTACTCGGGACAGGGGTTTAGCACAGATACGCAGTATTTT. Translated: CASSYSGQGFSTDTQYF.

A single count supports this clonotype. The CDR3 protein is CASRTNTEAFF. In nucleotides, the CDR3 is TGTGCCAGTAGGACGAACACTGAAGCTTTCTTT. This chain connects TRBV19 to TRBJ1-1; unclear D gene. This CDR3 is built from 11 residues. Trimming stripped 6 bases from V and 1 base from J, with 3 bases between. Germline V gene sequence: CDR1 LNHDA, CDR2 SQIVND (reference sequence).

The chain recombines TRBV27 with TRBJ1-5; no firm D call. The CDR3 covers 14 residues. The V end lost 2 bases, the J end lost 3 bases, and 8 bases lay between the germline ends. Germline values: CDR1 MNHEY, CDR2 SMNVEV (reference sequence). Written as DNA, the CDR3 is TGTGCCAGCAGTTTACTACAGACCAATCAGCCCCAGCATTTT. It encodes CASSLLQTNQPQHF.

At least ten counts were recorded for this clonotype. V gene TRBV27 combines with J gene TRBJ2-7; TRBD2 matches 12 bases. CDR1 MNHEY and CDR2 SMNVEV come from the germline V gene (reference sequence). The length of the CDR3 is 14 residues. The trim removed 4 bases at V and 2 bases at J, leaving 0 bases unmatched. This chain's CDR3 is CASSSSGRAYEQYF. The DNA of the CDR3 is TGTGCCAGCAGTTCTAGCGGGAGGGCCTACGAGCAGTACTTC.